This T cell receptor beta chain was recovered during a study of T-cell reconstitution after alpha-beta-depleted transplantation in children. General study points: High day-60 TCRbeta diversity in some patients came from surviving recipient T cells and thymic progenitors.

CDR3 length equals 13 residues. Germline V lookup: CDR1 SGHTA, CDR2 FQGNSA. Trimming cost V 1 base and J 3 bases, with 7 bases left between them. A library of TCRbeta sequences, prepared with unique molecular identifiers, was generated. TCRdb re-analysed the PCR reads in MiXCR, keeping a single row per CDR3 protein. The sample carries some 110,000 distinct CDR3 sequences, 10% recorded once. This clonotype occurred a few times. No antigen is known for it. This TCR was sampled from a boy aged 2 to 10 with acute lymphoblastic leukemia, due to receive a stem cell transplant. The sample in question was PBMCs, obtained before TCRalphabeta/CD19-depleted stem cell transplant. The chain links TRBV7-2 to TRBJ2-7; D unclear. The CDR3: CASSLVVLYEQYF. CDR3 coding DNA: TGTGCCAGCAGCTTAGTGGTCCTCTACGAGCAGTACTTC.